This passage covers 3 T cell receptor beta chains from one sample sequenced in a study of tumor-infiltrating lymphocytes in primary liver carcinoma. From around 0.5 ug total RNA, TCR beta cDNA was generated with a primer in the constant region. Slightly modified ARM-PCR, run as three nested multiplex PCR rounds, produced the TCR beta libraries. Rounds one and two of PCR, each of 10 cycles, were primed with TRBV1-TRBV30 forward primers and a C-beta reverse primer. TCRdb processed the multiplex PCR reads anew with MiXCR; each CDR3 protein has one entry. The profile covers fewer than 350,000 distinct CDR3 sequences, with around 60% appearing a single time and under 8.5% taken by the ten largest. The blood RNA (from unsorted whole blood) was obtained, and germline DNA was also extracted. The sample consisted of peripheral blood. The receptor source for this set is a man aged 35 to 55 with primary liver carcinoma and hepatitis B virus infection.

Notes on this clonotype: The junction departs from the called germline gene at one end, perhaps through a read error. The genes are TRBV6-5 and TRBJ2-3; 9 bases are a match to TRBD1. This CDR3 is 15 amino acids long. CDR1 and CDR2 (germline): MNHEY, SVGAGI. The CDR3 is CANSDPDRGADTQYF. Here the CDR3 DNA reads TGTGCCAACAGTGACCCCGACAGGGGGGCAGATACGCAGTATTTT.

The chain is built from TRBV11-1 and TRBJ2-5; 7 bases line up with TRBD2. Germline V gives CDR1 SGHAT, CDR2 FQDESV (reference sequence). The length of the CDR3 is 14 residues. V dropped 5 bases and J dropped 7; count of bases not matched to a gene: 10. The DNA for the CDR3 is TGTGCCAGCAGCCTCTCGGGAGGCTGGGTGACCCAGTACTTC. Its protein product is CASSLSGGWVTQYF.

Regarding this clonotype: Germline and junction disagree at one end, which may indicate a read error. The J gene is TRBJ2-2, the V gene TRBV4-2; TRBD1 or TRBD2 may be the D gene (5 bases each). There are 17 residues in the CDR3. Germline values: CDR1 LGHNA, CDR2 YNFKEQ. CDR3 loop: CASSQDPRGVRSGELFF. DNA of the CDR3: TGTGCCAGCAGCCAAGATCCTAGAGGGGTCCGGTCCGGGGAGTTGTTTTTT.